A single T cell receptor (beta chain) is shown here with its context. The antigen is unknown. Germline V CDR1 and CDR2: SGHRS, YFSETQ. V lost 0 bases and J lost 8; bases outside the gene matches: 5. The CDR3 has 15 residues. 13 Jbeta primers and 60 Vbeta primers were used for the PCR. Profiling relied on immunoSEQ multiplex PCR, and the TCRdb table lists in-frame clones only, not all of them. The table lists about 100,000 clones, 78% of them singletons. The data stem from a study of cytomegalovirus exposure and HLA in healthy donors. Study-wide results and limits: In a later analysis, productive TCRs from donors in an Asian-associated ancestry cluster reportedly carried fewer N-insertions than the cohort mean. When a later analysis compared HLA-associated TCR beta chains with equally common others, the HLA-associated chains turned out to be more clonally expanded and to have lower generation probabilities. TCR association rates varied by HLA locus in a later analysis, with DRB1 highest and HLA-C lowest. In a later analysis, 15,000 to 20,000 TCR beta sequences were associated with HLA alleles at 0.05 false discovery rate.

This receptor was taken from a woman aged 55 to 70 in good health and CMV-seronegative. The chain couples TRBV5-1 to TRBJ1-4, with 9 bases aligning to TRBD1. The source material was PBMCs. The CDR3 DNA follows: TGCGCCAGCAGCTTGGATGGGACAGGGAAAGAAAAACTGTTTTTT. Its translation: CASSLDGTGKEKLFF.